A selection of T cell receptor beta chains follows, all from one sample in a study of blood T cell repertoires in COVID-19. Method: immunoSEQ multiplex PCR; TCRdb's copy keeps in-frame clones and lacks some. The table lists around 42,000 clones, around 85% of them singletons. The source material was peripheral blood. The receptors derive from a human donor in a cohort sampled during active COVID-19. Each CDR3 is given with its conserved first and last residue. A D gene is named only where the DNA matches it firmly. The size entry is marked missing in some rows and otherwise reads once, few, many or a size class.

d_call	clone_size	v_call	j_call	cdr3_aa	cdr3_nt
TRBD1	once	TRBV29-1	TRBJ1-1	CSVEGWGGTGNRHTEAFF	TGCAGCGTTGAAGGCTGGGGGGGGACAGGGAATCGTCACACTGAAGCTTTCTTT
-	-	TRBV7-9	TRBJ2-5	CASSLVSAGVAQYF	TGTGCCAGCAGCTTAGTCTCAGCGGGCGTGGCCCAGTACTTC
-	-	TRBV11-2	TRBJ1-5	CASSLASYSNQPQHF	TGTGCCAGCAGCTTAGCCTCGTATAGCAATCAGCCCCAGCATTTT
TRBD2	few	TRBV5-1	TRBJ2-7	CASRVPGEGEQYF	TGCGCCAGCAGGGTACCGGGGGAGGGCGAGCAGTACTTC
-	-	TRBV6-5	TRBJ1-1	CASKEGGMNTEAFF	TGTGCCAGCAAAGAGGGCGGCATGAACACTGAAGCTTTCTTT
-	-	TRBV27	TRBJ2-7	CASRDPGSSYEQYF	TGTGCCAGCAGAGATCCAGGGTCCTCCTACGAGCAGTACTTC
-	once	TRBV2	TRBJ2-5	CASSPGQPRETQYF	TGTGCCAGCAGTCCTGGACAGCCTCGGGAGACCCAGTACTTC
TRBD1	-	TRBV28	TRBJ2-7	CASSSDRDPYEQYF	TGTGCCAGCAGTTCGGACAGGGACCCCTACGAGCAGTACTTC
-	-	TRBV3-1/TRBV3-2	TRBJ2-5	CASSPAGETQYF	TGTGCCAGCAGCCCCGCCGGAGAGACCCAGTACTTC
-	-	TRBV28	TRBJ1-1	CASRLSELNTEAFF	TGTGCCAGCAGGTTGAGCGAATTGAACACTGAAGCTTTCTTT
-	-	TRBV6-1	TRBJ1-4	CASSEVAGYEKLFF	TGTGCCAGCAGTGAAGTGGCAGGTTATGAAAAACTGTTTTTT
TRBD1	once	TRBV6-5	TRBJ2-7	CASKTGGSWNEQYF	TGTGCCAGCAAAACAGGGGGCTCGTGGAACGAGCAGTACTTC
TRBD1	few	TRBV4-1	TRBJ1-1	CASSLEGAQNTEAFF	TGCGCCAGCAGCCTAGAGGGGGCGCAGAACACTGAAGCTTTCTTT
TRBD2	-	TRBV19	TRBJ2-3	CASSSVLAGRADTQYF	TGTGCCAGTAGTAGTGTACTAGCGGGGAGGGCAGATACGCAGTATTTT
-	once	TRBV7-2	TRBJ2-1	CASSPPGTYNEQFF	TGTGCCAGCAGCCCCCCCGGGACCTACAATGAGCAGTTCTTC
-	-	TRBV5-1	TRBJ1-6	CASFAARASYNSPLHF	TGCGCCAGCTTCGCCGCCAGGGCCTCCTATAATTCACCCCTCCACTTT
-	-	TRBV28	TRBJ1-6	CASSLPTGSNSPLHF	TGTGCCAGCAGTTTACCCACAGGCTCTAATTCACCCCTCCACTTT
TRBD1	once	TRBV5-1	TRBJ2-1	CASSLPRGTGDNEQFF	TGCGCCAGCAGCTTACCACGCGGGACAGGGGACAATGAGCAGTTCTTC
-	-	TRBV24-1	TRBJ2-7	CATSDPPLYEQYF	TGTGCCACCAGTGATCCCCCTTTGTACGAGCAGTACTTC
TRBD1	few	TRBV27	TRBJ2-1	CASSDRGWNEQFF	TGTGCCAGCAGTGACAGGGGATGGAATGAGCAGTTCTTC
-	-	TRBV4-1	TRBJ1-3	CASSQGVSPGNTIYF	TGCGCCAGCAGCCAAGGCGTGAGCCCTGGAAACACCATATATTTT
-	-	TRBV7-9	TRBJ1-2	CASSFSGQGEGYTF	TGTGCCAGCAGCTTCTCAGGCCAGGGTGAGGGCTACACCTTC
TRBD2	-	TRBV24-1	TRBJ2-1	CATSDSRGGEQFF	TGTGCCACCAGTGATTCCCGGGGGGGGGAGCAGTTCTTC
-	once	TRBV18	TRBJ1-4	CASSPGQANEKLFF	TGTGCCAGCTCACCAGGGCAGGCTAATGAAAAACTGTTTTTT
TRBD2	-	TRBV7-6	TRBJ2-7	CASSLASGLGLGEQYF	TGTGCCAGCAGCTTAGCTAGCGGGCTTGGTCTTGGGGAGCAGTACTTC
-	-	TRBV7-9	TRBJ1-6	CASIDGGSNSYNSPLHF	TGTGCCAGCATCGATGGGGGGAGTAACTCCTATAATTCACCCCTCCACTTT
TRBD1	-	TRBV7-2	TRBJ2-3	CASSKGQGTDTQYF	TGTGCCAGCAGCAAAGGACAGGGCACAGATACGCAGTATTTT
TRBD2	-	TRBV4-1	TRBJ2-5	CASAGGYQETQYF	TGCGCCAGCGCGGGGGGGTACCAAGAGACCCAGTACTTC
-	-	TRBV19	TRBJ2-2	CASSIRDTGELFF	TGTGCCAGTAGTATACGGGATACCGGGGAGCTGTTTTTT
-	-	TRBV6-5	TRBJ1-1	CASESGLSNTEAFF	TGTGCCAGCGAAAGTGGACTCTCGAACACTGAAGCTTTCTTT
-	-	TRBV19	TRBJ2-4	CASSADRKNIQYF	TGTGCCAGTAGCGCGGACAGAAAAAACATTCAGTACTTC
-	-	TRBV7-2	TRBJ2-5	CASSLVSQALGTQYF	TGTGCCAGCAGCTTAGTCTCACAGGCCTTGGGGACCCAGTACTTC
-	-	TRBV7-8	TRBJ2-7	CASSLTDTYEQYF	TGTGCCAGCAGCTTAACAGACACCTACGAGCAGTACTTC
-	once	TRBV5-4	TRBJ2-1	CASSPTGSSDEQFF	TGTGCCAGCAGCCCCACAGGGAGTTCCGATGAGCAGTTCTTC
TRBD2	-	TRBV5-4	TRBJ2-1	CASSLVSSGGNEQFF	TGTGCCAGCAGCTTGGTGTCTAGCGGGGGGAATGAGCAGTTCTTC
TRBD1	-	TRBV7-9	TRBJ1-2	CASSNGQGANYGYTF	TGTGCCAGCAGCAATGGACAGGGAGCTAACTATGGCTACACCTTC
-	-	TRBV27	TRBJ1-1	CASSLPPPGRTEAFF	TGTGCCAGCAGTTTACCCCCGCCAGGGCGGACTGAAGCTTTCTTT
TRBD2	-	TRBV5-4	TRBJ2-3	CASSRGLANTLPDTQYF	TGTGCCAGCAGCCGCGGACTAGCCAATACCCTTCCAGATACGCAGTATTTT
TRBD2	-	TRBV9	TRBJ2-3	CASSVGQRGGRDTQYF	TGTGCCAGCAGCGTAGGCCAACGGGGGGGCAGGGATACGCAGTATTTT
-	-	TRBV6-4	TRBJ1-1	CASSPAPGNTEAFF	TGTGCCAGCAGTCCCGCCCCGGGGAATACTGAAGCTTTCTTT
TRBD1	many	TRBV19	TRBJ1-2	CASSTWGQSNYGYTF	TGTGCCAGTAGTACCTGGGGACAGTCAAACTATGGCTACACCTTC
-	-	TRBV29-1	TRBJ2-5	CSAQGPETQYF	TGCAGTGCCCAGGGGCCAGAGACCCAGTACTTC
-	-	TRBV5-6	TRBJ1-2	CASSRTTVNYGYTF	TGTGCCAGCAGCCGGACGACAGTGAACTATGGCTACACCTTC
-	-	TRBV5-4	TRBJ1-1	CASSLGRNTEAFF	TGTGCCAGCAGCTTGGGTCGGAACACTGAAGCTTTCTTT
-	-	TRBV7-9	TRBJ2-1	CASSSRDGSYNEQFF	TGTGCCAGCAGCTCCAGGGATGGTTCCTACAATGAGCAGTTCTTC
-	-	TRBV7-2	TRBJ1-5	CASSPRQNQPQHF	TGTGCCAGCAGCCCCCGACAGAATCAGCCCCAGCATTTT
-	-	TRBV30	TRBJ2-7	CAWNRQGRAYEQYF	TGTGCCTGGAACAGACAGGGGAGGGCCTACGAGCAGTACTTC
-	-	TRBV6-7	TRBJ1-6	CASSSSSRRGISSYNSPLHF	TGTGCCAGCAGTTCCTCCTCTAGGCGGGGGATCAGCTCCTATAATTCACCCCTCCACTTT
-	-	TRBV4-3	TRBJ2-7	CASSQDATLLASSYEQYF	TGCGCCAGCAGCCAAGACGCCACCCTCTTAGCCAGCTCCTACGAGCAGTACTTC
TRBD1	-	TRBV11-3	TRBJ2-1	CASSLVGGHEQFF	TGTGCCAGCAGCTTAGTAGGGGGCCATGAGCAGTTCTTC
-	-	TRBV18	TRBJ2-3	CASSPNRFAGSTDTQYF	TGTGCCAGCTCACCCAATCGATTTGCGGGGAGCACAGATACGCAGTATTTT
-	-	TRBV25-1	TRBJ1-6	CASSEAGDSPLHF	TGTGCCAGCAGTGAAGCGGGGGATTCACCCCTCCACTTT
-	few	TRBV3-1/TRBV3-2	TRBJ1-6	CASSQELRQLYNSPLHF	TGTGCCAGCAGCCAAGAATTGAGACAGCTTTATAATTCACCCCTCCACTTT
TRBD1	once	TRBV23-1	TRBJ1-2	CASSHRQGRTDYGYTF	TGCGCCAGCAGTCATCGACAGGGTCGTACGGACTATGGCTACACCTTC
-	-	TRBV4-2	TRBJ1-4	CASSQDLLTGGKLFF	TGTGCCAGCAGCCAAGATTTATTAACCGGTGGAAAACTGTTTTTT
-	-	TRBV3-1/TRBV3-2	TRBJ1-2	CASSQGIGGNYGYTF	TGTGCCAGCAGCCAAGGAATCGGGGGGAACTATGGCTACACCTTC
TRBD1	once	TRBV5-6	TRBJ2-2	CASSSTGGNTGELFF	TGTGCCAGCAGCTCGACAGGGGGCAACACCGGGGAGCTGTTTTTT
TRBD1	-	TRBV24-1	TRBJ2-7	CATSAWDRGYEQYF	TGTGCCACCAGTGCCTGGGACAGGGGCTACGAGCAGTACTTC
TRBD1	-	TRBV28	TRBJ2-7	CATSPQGALAYEQYF	TGTGCCACCTCGCCCCAGGGGGCGCTTGCCTACGAGCAGTACTTC
-	medium-sized	TRBV2	TRBJ2-1	CASSDMSVLTYNEQFF	TGTGCCAGCAGTGATATGTCAGTCTTAACCTACAATGAGCAGTTCTTC